The rows below give T cell receptor beta chains drawn from one sample of a study of neoadjuvant anti-PD-1 for oral cavity cancer. Libraries were prepared by immunoSEQ multiplex PCR; TCRdb keeps only in-frame clonotypes and omits some of them. The profile shows about 14,000 clones, 70% of them singletons. Sequenced here: PBMCs, sampled before nivolumab (anti-PD-1) treatment. The source of these receptors is a person between 40 and 79 years old with oral cavity squamous cell carcinoma. CDR3s include the opening cysteine and the closing phenylalanine or tryptophan. Each record gives: clone size, V gene, J gene, D gene, CDR3 DNA, CDR3 protein. D genes are given only for firm matches. Expanded clones are given a class, and other clones once, few, many or no size at all.

NA	TRBV4-2	TRBJ2-5	TRBD2	TGTGCCAGCAGCCAAGAAAGAGGGCTAGCGGGAGGATTACAAAGTGGGGAGACCCAGTACTTC	CASSQERGLAGGLQSGETQYF
few	TRBV9	TRBJ1-2	NA	TGTGCCAGCAGCGTTGCTATAACGGATGGCTACACCTTC	CASSVAITDGYTF
NA	TRBV5-1	TRBJ1-3	NA	TGCGCCAGCAGCTCGGAACAGGGTACTCACTCTGGAAACACCATATATTTT	CASSSEQGTHSGNTIYF
NA	TRBV5-4	TRBJ2-2	TRBD2	TGTGCCAGCAGCCCGGGACTAGCGGGAGCCCAAACGGTCGGGGAGCTGTTTTTT	CASSPGLAGAQTVGELFF
NA	TRBV27	TRBJ1-2	TRBD1	TGTGCCAGCAGTTTATCCGGGACAGAGTATGGCTACACCTTC	CASSLSGTEYGYTF
NA	TRBV7-8	TRBJ1-2	TRBD1	TGTGCCAGCAGCCTGGACAGGGCGAGGGCCTACACCTTC	CASSLDRARAYTF
once	TRBV6-5	TRBJ1-5	NA	TGTGCCAGCAGTGCCCGAGGGGGAGGACAGCCCCAGCATTTT	CASSARGGGQPQHF
NA	TRBV4-2	TRBJ2-7	NA	TGTGCCAGCAGCCAAGATGGGTTTCAGGTACAATCCTACGAGCAGTACTTC	CASSQDGFQVQSYEQYF
NA	TRBV6-5	TRBJ2-7	TRBD1	TGTGCCAGCAGTTCCCCGGGACAGCAGAAGTACGAGCAGTACTTC	CASSSPGQQKYEQYF
NA	TRBV5-1	TRBJ2-7	TRBD1	TGCGCCAGCAGCTCAATACCGGGACAGGGTGGCCACGAGCAGTACTTC	CASSSIPGQGGHEQYF
NA	TRBV6-5	TRBJ2-1	TRBD1	TGTGCCAGCTCCGGGACAGGGCTCCATGAGCAGTTCTTC	CASSGTGLHEQFF
NA	TRBV2	TRBJ2-2	NA	TGTGCCAGCAGTGACCAGGGGACCGGGGAGCTGTTTTTT	CASSDQGTGELFF
NA	TRBV10-3	TRBJ1-5	TRBD1	TGTGCCGCCGGGACAGACCTAAATCAGCCCCAGCATTTT	CAAGTDLNQPQHF
NA	TRBV28	TRBJ1-1	NA	TGTGCCAGCACCAAACATCGCGGGGGATGGATCACTGAAGCTTTCTTT	CASTKHRGGWITEAFF
few	TRBV6-6	TRBJ1-1	NA	TGTGCCAGCAGTCGGCAGGAAGCTTTCTTT	CASSRQEAFF
NA	TRBV10-2	TRBJ2-2	TRBD1	TGCGCCAGCAGTCCTCGGGACAGCCGGCCCGGGGAGCTGTTTTTT	CASSPRDSRPGELFF
NA	TRBV6-6	TRBJ2-1	NA	TGTGCCAGCAGTTACTCGGGGTCTAGAGGTCCCAATGAGCAGTTCTTC	CASSYSGSRGPNEQFF
NA	TRBV14	TRBJ1-2	NA	TGTGCCAGCAGCCAAGCTGGGGTTAGTGGCTACACCTTC	CASSQAGVSGYTF
NA	TRBV4-2	TRBJ2-1	TRBD2	TGTGCCAGCAGCCGTCCCCTAGCGGGAGGCCAAAATGAGCAGTTCTTC	CASSRPLAGGQNEQFF
few	TRBV7-2	TRBJ2-1	TRBD2	TGTGCCAGCAGCTCAGCGGGGATTGAGCAGTTCTTC	CASSSAGIEQFF
few	TRBV10-2	TRBJ1-2	NA	TGCGCCAGCAGTCCTCCGGGGGTGGACTATGGCTACACCTTC	CASSPPGVDYGYTF
NA	TRBV19	TRBJ2-1	NA	TGTGCCAGTAGTACCCCCCGACGGTCCGGGGAGCAGTTCTTC	CASSTPRRSGEQFF
NA	TRBV7-6	TRBJ2-7	TRBD2	TGTGCCAGCACCTCGGGGGGGGAGCAGTACTTC	CASTSGGEQYF
NA	TRBV27	TRBJ1-1	NA	TGTGCCAGCAGTAGACGGGGTTTGGCTGAAGCTTTCTTT	CASSRRGLAEAFF
NA	TRBV5-4	TRBJ2-1	NA	TGTGCCAGCAGCTTGGCCTCCTACAATGAGCAGTTCTTC	CASSLASYNEQFF
NA	TRBV30	TRBJ2-7	NA	TGTGCCTGGAGTGTACATAACGAGCAGTACTTC	CAWSVHNEQYF
NA	TRBV6-5	TRBJ1-1	NA	TGTGCCAGCAGCTCGACAGGTTTGAACACTGAAGCTTTCTTT	CASSSTGLNTEAFF
NA	TRBV9	TRBJ1-3	NA	TGTGCCAGCAGTCCCGGGGGAAGGGTAGCTGGAAACACCATATATTTT	CASSPGGRVAGNTIYF
NA	TRBV6-5	TRBJ2-7	TRBD2	TGTGCCAGCAGTGCGTCAACGGGACTAGCGGGAGTGGTGTACTTC	CASSASTGLAGVVYF
NA	TRBV19	TRBJ1-5	TRBD1	TGTGCCAGTAGTTCTGGGACAGCCGCCAATCAGCCCCAGCATTTT	CASSSGTAANQPQHF
NA	TRBV6-4	TRBJ2-2	NA	TGTGCCAGCAGTGACCGACCCGGCACCGGGGAGCTGTTTTTT	CASSDRPGTGELFF
few	TRBV19	TRBJ1-5	TRBD1	TGTGCCAGTAGTATTGATGGCAGGGGGCTCGAGCAGAGCAATCAGCCCCAGCATTTT	CASSIDGRGLEQSNQPQHF
NA	TRBV5-1	TRBJ2-5	NA	TGCGCCAGCAGCTTACCCCGGGGGCCAAAGCAAGAGACCCAGTACTTC	CASSLPRGPKQETQYF
NA	TRBV6-1	TRBJ1-5	NA	TGTGCCAGCAGTGAATCAGGGCTTAGCAATCAGCCCCAGCATTTT	CASSESGLSNQPQHF
NA	TRBV2	TRBJ2-6	NA	TGTGCCAGCACTCAAGAACACGTCTCTGGGGCCAACGTCCTGACTTTC	CASTQEHVSGANVLTF
NA	TRBV2	TRBJ1-2	NA	TGTGCCAGCAGGCCTCCCGAGGACGGGCCTCGAGGCTACACCTTC	CASRPPEDGPRGYTF
NA	TRBV29-1	TRBJ2-1	TRBD1	TGCAACGCGGACAGGGCTACTACTTACAATGAGCAGTTCTTC	CNADRATTYNEQFF